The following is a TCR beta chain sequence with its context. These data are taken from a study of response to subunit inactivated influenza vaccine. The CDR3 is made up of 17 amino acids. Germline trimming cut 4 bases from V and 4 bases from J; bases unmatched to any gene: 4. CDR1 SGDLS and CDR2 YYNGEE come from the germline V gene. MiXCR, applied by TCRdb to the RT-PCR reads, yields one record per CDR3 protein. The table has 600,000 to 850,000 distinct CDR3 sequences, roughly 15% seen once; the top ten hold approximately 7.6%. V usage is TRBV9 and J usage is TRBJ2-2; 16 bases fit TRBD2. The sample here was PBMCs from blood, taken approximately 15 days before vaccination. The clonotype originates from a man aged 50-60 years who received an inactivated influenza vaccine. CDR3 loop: CASSHGTSGRATGELFF. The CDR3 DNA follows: TGTGCCAGCAGCCACGGGACTAGCGGGAGGGCCACCGGGGAGCTGTTTTTT.